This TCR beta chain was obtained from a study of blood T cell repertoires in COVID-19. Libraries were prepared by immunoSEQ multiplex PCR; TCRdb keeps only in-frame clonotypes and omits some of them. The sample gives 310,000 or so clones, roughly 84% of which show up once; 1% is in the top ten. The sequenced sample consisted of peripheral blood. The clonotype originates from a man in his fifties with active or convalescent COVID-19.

In DNA form, the CDR3 reads TGTGCCAGCTCCGGCGGGACAGGGTCCTCTGGGGCCAACGTCCTGACTTTC. Its protein product is CASSGGTGSSGANVLTF. The chain combines TRBV27 with TRBJ2-6; 9 nucleotides align to TRBD1. Germline values: CDR1 MNHEY, CDR2 SMNVEV (reference sequence). The junction had 8 bases not matched to a gene; V was cut back by 8 bases and J by 0 bases. The CDR3 runs 17 residues.